This T cell receptor beta chain was observed in a study of metastatic and nonmetastatic thyroid tumors. At the level of the study: Repertoire data that came from the blood and tumor or nodule tissue of malignant and benign thyroid patients were compared.

In the original workflow: Construction of a distant-metastasis classifier for papillary thyroid cancer relied on CDR3 differences across clinicopathological groups. TCRdb re-called the PCR reads with MiXCR. These V and J calls are TCRdb output, not the study's own analysis. Seen here are 89,000 or so clones, approximately 9% observed once, and the top ten hold more than 8%. Not a single patient had been given any form of treatment at any point before undergoing thyroid surgery. The CDR3 length is 16 residues. Germline lookup yields CDR1 SGHRS and CDR2 YFSETQ. V gave up 4 bases and J gave up 2 bases; unmatched junction bases: 8. Study-wide results and caveats: Within blood and tumor, benign nodules reportedly had significantly lower TCR beta diversity than malignant thyroid tumors did.

Points on this clone: What it binds is unknown.

J is TRBJ2-7 and V is TRBV5-1; the match to TRBD1 covers 11 bases. This sequence originates from a female donor with papillary thyroid cancer or a benign thyroid nodule (not recorded which). Some clones in this sample may be carry-over from other donors' samples. The sample taken for sequencing was blood. The CDR3 is CASSRLPGQGAYEQYF. For the CDR3, the DNA is TGCGCCAGCAGCCGCCTTCCGGGACAGGGGGCCTACGAGCAGTACTTC.